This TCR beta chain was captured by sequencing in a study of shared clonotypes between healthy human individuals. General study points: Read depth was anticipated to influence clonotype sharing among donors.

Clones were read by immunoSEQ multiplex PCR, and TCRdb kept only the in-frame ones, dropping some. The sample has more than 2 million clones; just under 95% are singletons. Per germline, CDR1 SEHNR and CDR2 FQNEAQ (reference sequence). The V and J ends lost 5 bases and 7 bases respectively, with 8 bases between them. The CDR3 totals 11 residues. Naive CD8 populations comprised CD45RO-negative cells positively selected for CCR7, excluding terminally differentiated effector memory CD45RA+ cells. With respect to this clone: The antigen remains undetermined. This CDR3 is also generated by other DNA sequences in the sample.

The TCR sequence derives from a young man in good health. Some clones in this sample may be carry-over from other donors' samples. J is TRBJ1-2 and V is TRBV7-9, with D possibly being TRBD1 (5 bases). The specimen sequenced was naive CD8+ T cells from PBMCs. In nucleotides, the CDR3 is TGTGCCAGCAGCGGTGGGGCTGGCTACACCTTC. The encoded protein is CASSGGAGYTF.